These 5 T cell receptor beta chains share one sample of origin, sequenced in a study of a mutant IDH1 vaccine in newly diagnosed glioma. Regarding time point: week 35, safety follow-up. Each dose delivered 300 ug of mutant IDH1 20-mer peptide subcutaneously with imiquimod. Profiled with immunoSEQ multiplex PCR; TCRdb holds only in-frame clones, not every one. This table holds tens of thousands of clones, around nine tenths found once. Antigens for these TCRs are unknown. The sequences come from PBMCs, collected from a glioma patient whose treatment included an IDH1 peptide vaccine. Receptor source: a woman aged 40 to 50 with glioma.

The J gene is TRBJ1-2, the V gene TRBV6-6, with D uncertain. The CDR3 runs 15 residues. V dropped 6 bases and J dropped 4 bases, with 18 bases sitting between them. Germline V gene data show CDR1 as MNHNY and CDR2 as SVGAGI (reference sequence). The CDR3 loop is CASRNPGGPAYGYTF. Here the CDR3 DNA reads TGTGCCAGCAGGAATCCGGGAGGACCGGCCTATGGCTACACCTTC.

V is TRBV6-5 and J is TRBJ1-3; 8 bases are shared with TRBD1. The V and J ends lost 6 bases and 2 bases, in that order; junction bases with no gene match: 0. CDR1 is MNHEY and CDR2 is SVGAGI in the germline V gene. CDR3 size: 13 residues. This chain's CDR3 is CASRDRAGNTIYF. Written as DNA, the CDR3 is TGTGCCAGCAGGGACAGGGCTGGAAACACCATATATTTT.

This sequence joins TRBV4-2 and TRBJ1-6; a possible D gene is TRBD1 (5 bases). Germline-derived CDR1 and CDR2 are LGHNA and YNFKEQ. V lost 6 bases to trimming and J lost 5 bases, with 14 bases between them. The CDR3 sequence is 15 residues long. The DNA for the CDR3 is TGTGCCAGCAGTAAGGGGAGGGCGAATAATTCACCCCTCCACTTT. This encodes CASSKGRANNSPLHF.

The chain is built from TRBV27 and TRBJ1-1; unclear D gene. V was shortened by 8 bases and J by 0 bases, with 13 bases between the two germline ends. CDR3 size: 14 residues. Germline loops: CDR1 MNHEY, CDR2 SMNVEV (reference sequence). The CDR3 DNA reads TGTGCCAGCTTCACAGACGGACTGAACACTGAAGCTTTCTTT. Translation gives CASFTDGLNTEAFF.

The count of this clone is one. This chain joins TRBV19 and TRBJ1-2; D gene ambiguous. Trimming removed 5 bases from V and 5 bases from J, with 15 bases in between. Germline CDR1 reads LNHDA; CDR2 reads SQIVND (reference sequence). CDR3 length equals 14 residues. In DNA, the CDR3 is TGTGCCAGTAGTTCAAACCGGCCCCCTTATGGCTACACCTTC. This encodes CASSSNRPPYGYTF.